These 30 T cell receptor beta chains were sequenced from one sample in a study of read filtering for tumor transcriptome and immune sequencing. Molecular barcoded adaptors covering alpha/delta and beta/gamma chains were used on approximately 440 ng RNA. MiXCR, run by TCRdb on the reads, gives a single entry per CDR3 protein. The data contain approximately 40,000 distinct CDR3 sequences, 11% to 15% of them singletons. The sample consisted of a population of CD138-negative cells sorted from bone marrow. The receptors stem from a donor at least 40 years old with multiple myeloma.

This clonotype was detected many times. The V gene is TRBV2, the J gene TRBJ2-1; D is uncertain. CDR3 length: 12 amino acids. V was pared by 10 bases and J by 5 bases, with 12 bases between. The germline V gene encodes CDR1 SNHLY and CDR2 FYNNEI. The DNA of the CDR3 is TGTGCCAAACGGGCAGGCGACAATGAGCAGTTCTTC. This encodes CAKRAGDNEQFF.

This clonotype was seen only a few times. The chain has TRBV5-8 and TRBJ1-2; D may be TRBD1 (5 bases). V was cut by 4 bases and J by 3 bases, with 19 bases left in between. Per the germline V gene, CDR1 is SGHTS and CDR2 is YDEGEE. This CDR3 has 16 residues. DNA for the CDR3: TGTGCCAGCAGCCGGGATGGCCCCCGAGGGGACTATGGCTACACCTTC. Protein: CASSRDGPRGDYGYTF.

This clonotype was counted at least ten times. This chain uses TRBV20-1 with TRBJ2-4, with D hard to call. V shed 6 bases and J shed 10 bases, with 13 bases lying between them. The CDR3 runs to 11 residues. Germline assignment: CDR1 DFQATT and CDR2 SNEGSKA (reference sequence). The CDR3 is CSADRGVIQYF. CDR3 nucleotide sequence: TGCAGTGCAGATCGTGGGGTTATTCAGTACTTC.

This clonotype was detected only a few times. As the CDR3 is not closed by the conserved phenylalanine or tryptophan, this likely results from a read error. This chain links TRBV6-5 with TRBJ2-7, with no clear D. Germline V CDR1 and CDR2: MNHEY, SVGAGI. The CDR3 contains 14 residues. Between the trimmed V and J ends, which lost 0 bases and 5 bases, there was a span of 11 bases. The CDR3 coding sequence is TGTGCCAGCAGTTACTCCGCGTCGAGGAACGAGCAGTACCTC. Translated: CASSYSASRNEQYL.

In this sample, this clonotype turned up many times. J is TRBJ2-1 and V is TRBV5-1; 7 bases agree with TRBD2. CDR1 is SGHRS, CDR2 YFSETQ, per germline. V shed 4 bases and J 0 bases; nucleotides not matched to a gene: 7. CDR3 length equals 16 residues. This CDR3 is CASSDLSGTSYNEQFF. The CDR3 coding sequence is TGCGCCAGCAGCGATTTGAGCGGGACCTCCTACAATGAGCAGTTCTTC. Using reference TRBV5-1 and TRBJ2-1 for the parts outside the CDR3, the full variable domain is KAGVTQTPRYLIKTRGQQVTLSCSPISGHRSVSWYQQTPGQGLQFLFEYFSETQRNKGNFPGRFSGRQFSNSRSEMNVSTLELGDSALYLCASSDLSGTSYNEQFFGPGTRLTVL.

The genes are TRBV6-2 or TRBV6-3 and TRBJ1-5, with 7 bases that match TRBD1. CDR3 length: 14 amino acids. The ends lost 6 bases at V and 7 bases at J; junction bases unmatched: 9. In germline, CDR1 is MNHEY, CDR2 SVGEGT. This chain's CDR3 is CASSKEGGGQPQHF. CDR3 DNA: TGTGCCAGCAGCAAGGAAGGGGGCGGACAGCCCCAGCATTTT.

This clonotype was recorded a few times. The V and J genes are TRBV5-1 and TRBJ2-1; D possibly corresponds to TRBD2 (6 bases). Trimming cost V 0 bases and J 8 bases, with 18 bases left between them. The CDR3 totals 16 residues. The germline CDR1 and CDR2 sequences are SGHRS and YFSETQ. CDR3 nucleotide sequence: TGCGCCAGCAGCTTGGCTATCGGAGGGGCGTTCGATGAGCAGTTCTTC. Its translation is CASSLAIGGAFDEQFF.

This clonotype was detected ten times or more. This rearrangement joins TRBV19 to TRBJ2-1; D assignment may be TRBD1 or TRBD2 (7 bases each). The CDR3 length is 15 residues. The germline gives CDR1 LNHDA, CDR2 SQIVND (reference sequence). V shed 5 bases and J shed 8 bases, with 19 bases lying between them. Here the CDR3 reads CASSAGGGALDEQFF. CDR3 DNA sequence: TGTGCCAGTAGTGCAGGGGGGGGGGCCTTGGATGAGCAGTTCTTC. The full variable domain, rest sourced from reference TRBV19 and TRBJ2-1, is DGGITQSPKYLFRKEGQNVTLSCEQNLNHDAMYWYRQDPGQGLRLIYYSQIVNDFQKGDIAEGYSVSREKKESFPLTVTSAQKNPTAFYLCASSAGGGALDEQFFGPGTRLTVL.

This clonotype was seen at least ten times. This chain uses TRBV28 with TRBJ1-2, with D possibly TRBD1 on 6 matching bases. CDR3 size: 17 residues. Trimming cost V 6 bases and J 2 bases, with 22 bases left between them. Germline CDR1 and CDR2: MDHEN and SYDVKM. CDR3 DNA sequence: TGTGCCAGCAGCCCACCGTGGGGACACTCGCCGAACTATGGCTACACCTTC. It codes for CASSPPWGHSPNYGYTF.

The sample holds many counts of this clonotype. The chain is built from TRBV20-1 and TRBJ1-1; TRBD1 is a possible D gene (6 bases). The V gene's germline CDR1 is DFQATT and CDR2 SNEGSKA (reference sequence). Trimming cost V 6 bases and J 4 bases, with 12 bases left between them. The CDR3 loop spans 12 amino acids. CDR3 protein: CSAPQDSTEAFF. The CDR3 region has the DNA TGCAGTGCGCCTCAGGACAGCACTGAAGCTTTCTTT.

This clonotype was counted a few times. CDR3 sequence (DNA): TGCAGTGCTAGAGATGAGGGGATCAGGCAGTTCTTC. It yields the protein CSARDEGIRQFF. The chain carries TRBV20-1 and TRBJ2-1, with D tentatively TRBD1 or TRBD2 (5 bases each). Trimming removed 0 bases from V and 12 bases from J, with 12 bases in between. This CDR3 spans 12 amino acids. Germline V gives CDR1 DFQATT, CDR2 SNEGSKA (reference sequence).

The table lists this clonotype with a few counts. A read error is the likely source, as a far larger clone sits one nucleotide away. This chain connects TRBV4-2 to TRBJ2-7, with 13 bases that match TRBD2. Losses at the gene ends were 5 bases for V and 4 bases for J; bases not matched to a gene: 11. CDR1 LGHNA and CDR2 YNFKEQ come from the germline V gene. This CDR3 has 17 residues. The CDR3 reads CASSSEPTSGGAYEQYF. The CDR3 DNA sequence: TGTGCCAGCAGCTCGGAACCAACTAGCGGGGGGGCGTACGAGCAGTACTTC.

This clonotype has a count of ten or more. The V call is TRBV2, the J call TRBJ1-5; maybe TRBD1 (5 bases). The CDR3 consists of 15 residues. Trimming removed 3 bases from V and 4 bases from J, with 13 bases in between. Germline values: CDR1 SNHLY, CDR2 FYNNEI. The CDR3 loop reads CASSDAGFGNQPQHF. CDR3 coding DNA: TGTGCCAGCAGTGACGCAGGGTTCGGAAATCAGCCCCAGCATTTT.

This clonotype was seen at least ten times. The rearrangement joins TRBV7-2 to TRBJ2-1; the match to TRBD2 covers 11 bases. V lost 4 bases to trimming and J lost 4 bases; unmatched junction nucleotides: 3. Germline V gene sequence: CDR1 SGHTA, CDR2 FQGNSA. The CDR3 spans 15 residues. CDR3 sequence (DNA): TGTGCCAGCAGCTCGCGACTAGCGGGATACAATGAGCAGTTCTTC. This sequence encodes CASSSRLAGYNEQFF.

This clonotype appeared many times. The chain carries TRBV4-2 and TRBJ2-2; D may be TRBD2 (5 bases). Germline lookup yields CDR1 LGHNA and CDR2 YNFKEQ. V was cut by 1 base and J by 5 bases, with 8 bases left in between. The CDR3 spans 14 residues. The CDR3 here is CASSQVRGTGELFF. The DNA for the CDR3 is TGTGCCAGCAGCCAAGTCCGGGGTACCGGGGAGCTGTTTTTT.

This clonotype was recorded at least ten times. This chain links TRBV18 with TRBJ2-3; D is uncertain. V was shortened by 2 bases and J by 3 bases, with 9 bases between the two germline ends. CDR1 is KGHSH and CDR2 is LQKENI in the germline V gene. CDR3 length: 14 residues. CDR3 sequence (DNA): TGTGCCAGCTCACCAGTAGGAAATACAGATACGCAGTATTTT. Translating gives CASSPVGNTDTQYF.

In its sample, this clonotype was seen many times. The chain recombines TRBV9 with TRBJ2-2; tentatively, D is TRBD2 (6 bases). V was shortened by 0 bases and J by 3 bases, with 6 bases between the two germline ends. This CDR3 has 14 residues. CDR1 is SGDLS and CDR2 is YYNGEE in the germline V gene. The CDR3 bases are TGTGCCAGCAGCGTAGGGAGGGACACCGGGGAGCTGTTTTTT. This translates into CASSVGRDTGELFF.

This clonotype came up many times. The chain combines TRBV2 with TRBJ2-5; tentatively, D is TRBD1 (6 bases). The V end was cut by 10 bases, the J end by 4 bases, with 19 bases between. Germline CDR1 and CDR2: SNHLY and FYNNEI. The CDR3 is made up of 14 amino acids. CDR3 nucleotide sequence: TGTGCCATCTCGAAGGGGGATTTGTCAGAGACCCAGTACTTC. Amino acids: CAISKGDLSETQYF.

In its sample, this clonotype was seen many times. This rearrangement joins TRBV20-1 to TRBJ2-1; D is undetermined. The CDR3 is made up of 14 amino acids. In germline, CDR1 is DFQATT, CDR2 SNEGSKA (reference sequence). The CDR3 loop is CSPTRSGPLNEQFF. The CDR3 DNA sequence: TGCAGCCCTACCCGTTCGGGCCCCCTCAATGAGCAGTTCTTC.

This clonotype showed up just a few times. The chain carries TRBV20-1 and TRBJ1-2, with TRBD1 identical over 7 bases. CDR1 is DFQATT and CDR2 is SNEGSKA in the germline V gene (reference sequence). J gave up 4 bases and V 1 base, and 9 bases lay outside the gene matches. The length of the CDR3 is 15 residues. CDR3 nucleotides: TGCAGTGCTAGAGGGCAGGGGGTTAGCTCCTATGGCTACACCTTC. Translation gives CSARGQGVSSYGYTF.

This clonotype showed up many times. The chain carries TRBV4-3 and TRBJ2-7; D remains ambiguous. CDR1 and CDR2 from the germline V gene are LGHNA and YSLEER. The CDR3 totals 14 residues. V was clipped by 2 bases and J by 2 bases, with 10 bases between them. The CDR3 region is CASSQTPTTYEQYF. CDR3 DNA: TGCGCCAGCAGCCAAACCCCCACCACCTACGAGCAGTACTTC.

This clonotype was detected many times. The chain joins TRBV6-2 or TRBV6-3 to TRBJ2-2; tentatively, D is TRBD1 (6 bases). The CDR3 loop spans 15 amino acids. Trimming took 6 bases from V and 6 from J, leaving 17 bases between them. CDR1 and CDR2 (germline): MNHEY, SVGEGT. CDR3 sequence (DNA): TGTGCCAGCAGGGCGCCCAGGGGTGGTGCCGGGGAGCTGTTTTTT. Protein: CASRAPRGGAGELFF.

This chain joins TRBV10-3 and TRBJ2-5; D is perhaps TRBD2 (6 bases). The CDR3 consists of 16 residues. V lost 4 bases to trimming and J lost 5 bases, with 20 bases between them. Germline V gene data show CDR1 as ENHRY and CDR2 as SYGVKD. The CDR3 nucleotides read TGTGCCATCAGTGGGCCCCAAGGTGCGGGGAGGGAGACCCAGTACTTC. This codes for CAISGPQGAGRETQYF.

This clonotype appeared a few times. J is TRBJ2-5 and V is TRBV5-1, with TRBD1 matching over 10 bases. V shed 0 bases and J 3 bases; nucleotides not matched to a gene: 8. The CDR3 has 17 amino acids. CDR1 is SGHRS, CDR2 YFSETQ, per germline. The CDR3, as DNA: TGCGCCAGCAGCTTGGGTGTAGGAGGGACAGGGGAAGAGACCCAGTACTTC. This translates into CASSLGVGGTGEETQYF.

This clonotype was seen many times. The chain is built from TRBV11-2 and TRBJ1-1; tentatively, D is TRBD1 (6 bases). Deletions cut 6 bases from V and 5 bases from J, with 13 bases between. The length of the CDR3 is 13 residues. Per the germline V gene, CDR1 is SGHAT and CDR2 is FQNNGV. This CDR3 reads CASSGGRGTEAFF. CDR3 bases: TGTGCCAGCAGTGGGGGGAGGGGGACTGAAGCTTTCTTT.

This clonotype was found many times. V is TRBV5-1 and J is TRBJ2-1; 13 bases are a match to TRBD2. Losses at the gene ends were 0 bases for V and 10 bases for J; bases not matched to a gene: 4. Germline V gene sequence: CDR1 SGHRS, CDR2 YFSETQ. CDR3 size: 15 residues. This chain's CDR3 is CASSLGLAGGGEQFF. The CDR3 DNA sequence: TGCGCCAGCAGCTTGGGACTAGCGGGGGGAGGAGAGCAGTTCTTC.

This clonotype showed up many times. This chain connects TRBV30 to TRBJ2-1; D might be TRBD2 (7 bases). CDR1 is GTSNPN and CDR2 is SVGIG in the germline V gene (reference sequence). CDR3 length equals 13 residues. V gave up 0 bases and J gave up 16 bases, with 19 bases separating them. The CDR3 coding sequence is TGTGCCTGGAGTGTAGGGGGGGGCGGCCGGGTCTTCTTC. Translation: CAWSVGGGGRVFF. Together with reference TRBV30 and TRBJ2-1, the CDR3 gives the full variable domain: SQTIHQWPATLVQPVGSPLSLECTVEGTSNPNLYWYRQAAGRGLQLLFYSVGIGQISSEVPQNLSASRPQDRQFILSSKKLLLSDSGFYLCAWSVGGGGRVFFGPGTRLTVL.

This clonotype has only a few counts. The gene calls are TRBV19 and TRBJ2-2, with TRBD1 matching 9 bases. Per the germline V gene, CDR1 is LNHDA and CDR2 is SQIVND (reference sequence). The CDR3 runs 17 residues. After removal of 3 bases from V and 7 bases from J, the junction contained 12 bases not matched to a gene. The CDR3 sequence is CASSIMDRGRRGGELFF. The CDR3 nucleotides read TGTGCCAGTAGTATCATGGACAGGGGCCGGCGGGGCGGGGAGCTGTTTTTT. Based on the CDR3 plus reference TRBV19 and TRBJ2-2, the full variable domain is DGGITQSPKYLFRKEGQNVTLSCEQNLNHDAMYWYRQDPGQGLRLIYYSQIVNDFQKGDIAEGYSVSREKKESFPLTVTSAQKNPTAFYLCASSIMDRGRRGGELFFGEGSRLTVL.

In this sample, this clonotype turned up many times. The V and J genes are TRBV4-3 and TRBJ2-1; no clear D gene. Germline V gene data show CDR1 as LGHNA and CDR2 as YSLEER. This CDR3 is 13 amino acids long. V was shortened by 1 base and J by 4 bases, with 5 bases between the two germline ends. This chain's CDR3 is CASSQGGYNEQFF. In DNA form, the CDR3 reads TGCGCCAGCAGCCAAGGGGGTTACAATGAGCAGTTCTTC.

This clonotype showed up just a few times. The chain links TRBV5-6 to TRBJ2-7; D might be TRBD1 (5 bases). CDR1 SGHDT and CDR2 YYEEEE come from the germline V gene. The CDR3 extends over 14 amino acids. V was pared by 4 bases and J by 1 base, with 12 bases between. CDR3 nucleotides: TGTGCCAGCAGCCTAGACAGAATTTCCTACGAGCAGTACTTC. Amino acids: CASSLDRISYEQYF.